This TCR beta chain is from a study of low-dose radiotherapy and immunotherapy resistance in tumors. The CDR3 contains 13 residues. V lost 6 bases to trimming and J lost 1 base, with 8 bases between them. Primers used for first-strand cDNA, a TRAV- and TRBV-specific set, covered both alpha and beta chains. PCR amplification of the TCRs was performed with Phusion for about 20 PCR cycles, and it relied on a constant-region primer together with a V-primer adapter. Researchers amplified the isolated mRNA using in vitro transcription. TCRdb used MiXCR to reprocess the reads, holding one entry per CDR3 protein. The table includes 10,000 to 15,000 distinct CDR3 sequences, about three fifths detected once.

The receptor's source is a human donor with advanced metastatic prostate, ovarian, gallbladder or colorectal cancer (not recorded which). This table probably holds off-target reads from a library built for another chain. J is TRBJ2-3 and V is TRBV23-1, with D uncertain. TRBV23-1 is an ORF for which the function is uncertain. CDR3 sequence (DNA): TGCGCCAGCAGCCCGGCGGGCACAGATACGCAGTATTTT. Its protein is CASSPAGTDTQYF.